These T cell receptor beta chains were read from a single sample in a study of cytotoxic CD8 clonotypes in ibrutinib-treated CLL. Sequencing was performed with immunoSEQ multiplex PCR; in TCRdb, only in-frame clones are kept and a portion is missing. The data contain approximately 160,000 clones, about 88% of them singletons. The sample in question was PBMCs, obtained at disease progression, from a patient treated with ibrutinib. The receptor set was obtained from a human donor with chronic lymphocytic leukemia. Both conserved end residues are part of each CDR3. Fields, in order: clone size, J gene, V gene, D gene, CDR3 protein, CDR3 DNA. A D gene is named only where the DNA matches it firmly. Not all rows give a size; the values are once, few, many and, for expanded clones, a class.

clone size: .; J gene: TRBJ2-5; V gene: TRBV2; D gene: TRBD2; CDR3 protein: CASSELAGGVGETQYF; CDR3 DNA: TGTGCCAGCAGTGAACTAGCGGGAGGTGTAGGGGAGACCCAGTACTTC
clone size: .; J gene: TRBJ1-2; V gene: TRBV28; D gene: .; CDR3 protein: CASSPRTGNYGYTF; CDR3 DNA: TGTGCCAGCAGTCCCCGGACGGGAAACTATGGCTACACCTTC
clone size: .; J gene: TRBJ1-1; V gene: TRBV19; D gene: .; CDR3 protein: CASRNGKTNTEAFF; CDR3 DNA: TGTGCCAGTAGGAACGGGAAGACGAACACTGAAGCTTTCTTT
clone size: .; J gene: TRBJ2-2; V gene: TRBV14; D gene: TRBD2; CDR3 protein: CASSRWTSRNTGELFF; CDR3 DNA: TGTGCCAGCAGTCGTTGGACTAGCAGAAACACCGGGGAGCTGTTTTTT
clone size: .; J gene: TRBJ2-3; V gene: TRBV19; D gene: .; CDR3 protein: CASSIGRITDTQYF; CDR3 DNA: TGTGCCAGTAGTATTGGCAGGATAACAGATACGCAGTATTTT
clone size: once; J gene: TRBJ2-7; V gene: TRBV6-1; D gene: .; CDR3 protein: CASSSTGPSYEQYF; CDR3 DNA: TGTGCCAGCAGTTCAACAGGACCCTCCTACGAGCAGTACTTC
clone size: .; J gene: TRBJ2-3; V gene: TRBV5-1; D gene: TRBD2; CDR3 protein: CASSLVGLAGATDTQYF; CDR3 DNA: TGCGCCAGCAGCTTGGTGGGACTAGCGGGGGCCACAGATACGCAGTATTTT
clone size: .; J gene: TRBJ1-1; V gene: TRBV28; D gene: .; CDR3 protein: CASSLFPRSRDTEAFF; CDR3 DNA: TGTGCCAGCAGTTTATTTCCCAGGTCCAGGGACACTGAAGCTTTCTTT
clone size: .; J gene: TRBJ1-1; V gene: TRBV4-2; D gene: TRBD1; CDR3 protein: CASSQDWTGRNTEAFF; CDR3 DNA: TGTGCCAGCAGCCAAGATTGGACAGGCCGGAACACTGAAGCTTTCTTT
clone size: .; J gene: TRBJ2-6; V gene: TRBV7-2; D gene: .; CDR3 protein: CASSERRSGANVLTF; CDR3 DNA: TGTGCCAGCAGCGAACGGCGCTCTGGGGCCAACGTCCTGACTTTC
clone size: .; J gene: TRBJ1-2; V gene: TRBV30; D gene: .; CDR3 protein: CAWTPGGAVRPDGYTF; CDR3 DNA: TGTGCCTGGACCCCCGGGGGGGCAGTACGTCCCGATGGCTACACCTTC
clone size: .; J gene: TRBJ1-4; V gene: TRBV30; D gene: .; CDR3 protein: CAWRKGQLNEKLFF; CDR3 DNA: TGTGCCTGGAGAAAAGGACAGCTTAATGAAAAACTGTTTTTT
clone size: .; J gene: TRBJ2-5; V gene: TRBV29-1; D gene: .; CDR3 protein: CSVRTQETQYF; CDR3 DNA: TGCAGCGTTAGGACACAAGAGACCCAGTACTTC
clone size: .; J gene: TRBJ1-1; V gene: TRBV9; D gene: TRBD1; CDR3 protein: CASSVGPGGLGEAFF; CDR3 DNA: TGTGCCAGCAGCGTAGGCCCAGGGGGATTAGGTGAAGCTTTCTTT
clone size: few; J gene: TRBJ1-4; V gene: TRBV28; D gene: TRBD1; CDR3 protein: CASSPAGGQKKLNF; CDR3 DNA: TGTGCCAGCAGTCCGGCAGGGGGCCAAAAAAAACTCAATTTT
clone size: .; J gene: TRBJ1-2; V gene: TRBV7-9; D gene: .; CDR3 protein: CASSLMEANYGYTF; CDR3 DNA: TGTGCCAGCAGCTTAATGGAAGCTAACTATGGCTACACCTTC
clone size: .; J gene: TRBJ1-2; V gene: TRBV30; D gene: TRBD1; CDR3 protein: CAWSGTGINYGYTF; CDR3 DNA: TGTGCCTGGAGTGGGACAGGGATAAACTATGGCTACACCTTC
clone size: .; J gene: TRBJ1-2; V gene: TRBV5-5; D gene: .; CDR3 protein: CASSLEGRYYGYTF; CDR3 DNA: TGTGCCAGCAGCTTGGAGGGCAGATACTATGGCTACACCTTC
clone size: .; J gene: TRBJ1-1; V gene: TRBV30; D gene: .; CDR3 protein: CAWRVLNTEAFF; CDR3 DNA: TGTGCCTGGAGAGTTTTGAACACTGAAGCTTTCTTT
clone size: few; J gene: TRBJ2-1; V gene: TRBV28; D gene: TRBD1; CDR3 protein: CAARDRNSPSSYNEQFF; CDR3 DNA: TGTGCCGCCCGGGACAGGAACTCCCCTAGCTCCTACAATGAGCAGTTCTTC
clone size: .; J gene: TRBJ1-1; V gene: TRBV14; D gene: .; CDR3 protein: CASSQVRNTEAFF; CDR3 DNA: TGTGCCAGCAGCCAAGTACGGAACACTGAAGCTTTCTTT
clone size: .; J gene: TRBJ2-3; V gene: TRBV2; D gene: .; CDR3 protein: CASRSTDTQYF; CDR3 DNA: TGTGCCAGCAGAAGCACAGATACGCAGTATTTT